The subject of this entry is one TCR beta chain. Its antigen is not identified. The method was immunoSEQ multiplex PCR; TCRdb's version includes in-frame clones alone and lacks a portion of them. The top ten hold around 0.58% of the sample, which has 250,000 to 300,000 clones, roughly 93% seen once. These data are taken from a study of T cell responses to AZD1222 COVID-19 vaccine. Study-wide results and caveats: Breadth and depth of Spike-specific TCRs rose after two AZD1222 doses.

CDR3 size: 14 residues. In germline, CDR1 is MNHEY, CDR2 SMNVEV (reference sequence). The germline V and J ends were trimmed by 5 bases and 3 bases, with 11 bases remaining between them. The study pooled second doses at about 4 or about 12 weeks. The specimen was peripheral blood, collected 28 days after the second AZD1222 dose. The J gene is TRBJ2-1, the V gene TRBV27, with a tentative D call TRBD1 (5 bases). This clonotype originated in an adult who received the AZD1222 COVID-19 vaccine. The CDR3 loop is CASSPTVRYNEQFF. The CDR3 nucleotides are TGTGCCAGCAGTCCGACAGTCCGCTACAATGAGCAGTTCTTC.